This entry lists 16 T cell receptor beta chains sequenced from one sample in a study of response to subunit inactivated influenza vaccine. MiXCR, applied by TCRdb to the RT-PCR reads, yields one record per CDR3 protein. This table holds 710,000 or so distinct CDR3 sequences, approximately 14% found once. Sequencing used PBMCs from blood, obtained roughly 12 days after vaccination. The origin of the receptors is a man aged 45-60 years who received an inactivated influenza vaccine.

This clonotype was recorded at least ten times. The rearrangement joins TRBV20-1 to TRBJ2-5; no clear D gene. V shed 3 bases and J shed 2 bases, with 7 bases lying between them. The CDR3 has 12 amino acids. CDR1 is DFQATT, CDR2 SNEGSKA, per germline (reference sequence). The CDR3 protein is CSARPSQETQYF. In DNA, the CDR3 is TGCAGTGCTAGGCCCAGTCAAGAGACCCAGTACTTC.

This clonotype was recorded at least ten times. The V gene is TRBV11-3, the J gene TRBJ2-2, with D perhaps TRBD1 (6 bases). V was shortened by 4 bases and J by 8 bases, with 11 bases between the two germline ends. CDR1 SGHNT and CDR2 YENEEA come from the germline V gene. There are 13 residues in the CDR3. The CDR3 here is CASSSFTGGELFF. Here the CDR3 DNA reads TGTGCCAGCAGCTCCTTTACAGGGGGGGAGCTGTTTTTT.

J is TRBJ1-5 and V is TRBV11-2; no firm D call. Germline assignment: CDR1 SGHAT and CDR2 FQNNGV. This CDR3 comprises 14 residues. V dropped 0 bases and J dropped 3 bases, with 6 bases sitting between them. The CDR3 region is CASSLERVNQPQHF. CDR3 DNA sequence: TGTGCCAGCAGCTTAGAAAGGGTCAATCAGCCCCAGCATTTT.

The chain couples TRBV7-8 to TRBJ1-3; TRBD1 aligns across 9 bases. This CDR3 region has 14 residues. Germline CDR1 and CDR2: SGHVS and FQNEAQ. The V and J ends lost 3 bases and 4 bases, in that order; junction bases with no gene match: 1. The CDR3 DNA sequence: TGTGCCAGCAGCTTCGGACAGGGGGGAAACACCATATATTTT. It encodes CASSFGQGGNTIYF.

The sample holds a few counts of this clonotype. The V and J genes are TRBV20-1 and TRBJ2-5, with 13 positions matching TRBD2. CDR3 size: 16 residues. J lost 5 bases, V lost 3 bases, and 9 bases had no gene match. Looked up from germline, CDR1 is DFQATT and CDR2 is SNEGSKA (reference sequence). The CDR3 region has the DNA TGCAGTGCTAGCGAACCGGGACTAGCGGGACCCGAGACCCAGTACTTC. This gives the protein CSASEPGLAGPETQYF.

This clonotype was observed many times. The chain employs TRBV28 and TRBJ2-3; D is possibly TRBD1 (6 bases). V was pared by 6 bases and J by 14 bases, with 18 bases between. CDR1 and CDR2 (germline): MDHEN, SYDVKM. The CDR3 totals 12 residues. Here the CDR3 DNA reads TGTGCCAGCAGCATTGGACAGAATAGCATGTATTTT. It encodes CASSIGQNSMYF.

This chain's CDR3 is CASSQDRWLAGTTDTQYF. The CDR3 region has the DNA TGCGCCAGCAGCCAAGATAGGTGGCTAGCGGGGACCACAGATACGCAGTATTTT. The rearrangement joins TRBV4-3 to TRBJ2-3; 9 bases fit TRBD2. The germline gives CDR1 LGHNA, CDR2 YSLEER. V dropped 0 bases and J dropped 2; count of bases not matched to a gene: 9. The CDR3 runs 18 residues.

Many counts were recorded for this clonotype. The chain uses TRBV9 and TRBJ2-1; D is possibly TRBD2 (6 bases). Germline CDR1 is SGDLS and CDR2 is YYNGEE. There are 16 residues in the CDR3. V dropped 0 bases and J dropped 2 bases, with 12 bases sitting between them. In nucleotides, the CDR3 is TGTGCCAGCAGCGTAGATGGTAGCGGAACCTACAATGAGCAGTTCTTC. Translating it yields CASSVDGSGTYNEQFF.

This clonotype has just a few counts. V usage is TRBV6-5 and J usage is TRBJ1-2, with 7 bases matching TRBD1. CDR1 and CDR2 (germline): MNHEY, SVGAGI. The CDR3 has 14 amino acids. J lost 6 bases, V lost 3 bases, and 7 bases had no gene match. CDR3 sequence reads: CASSYLTGSDGYTF. The CDR3 nucleotides read TGTGCCAGCAGTTATCTGACAGGGTCTGATGGCTACACCTTC.

In regard to this clonotype: The junction and the germline gene differ at one end; a read error may be behind it. This chain joins TRBV10-3 and TRBJ2-3; 14 bases agree with TRBD2. This CDR3 is built from 16 residues. CDR1 and CDR2 from the germline V gene are ENHRY and SYGVKD. The CDR3 coding sequence is TGTGCCACGCGACTAGCGGGAGGGCCAGGCACAGATACGCACTATTTT. This sequence encodes CATRLAGGPGTDTHYF.

This chain uses TRBV5-1 with TRBJ2-1, with 15 bases aligning to TRBD2. Germline loops: CDR1 SGHRS, CDR2 YFSETQ. The CDR3 has 17 residues. V lost 4 bases, J lost 4 bases, and 6 bases stayed unmatched. The CDR3 here is CASSKGLAGGGYNEQFF. In nucleotides, the CDR3 is TGCGCCAGCAGCAAGGGACTAGCGGGAGGAGGGTACAATGAGCAGTTCTTC. Combining the CDR3 with reference TRBV5-1 and TRBJ2-1 gives the whole variable domain KAGVTQTPRYLIKTRGQQVTLSCSPISGHRSVSWYQQTPGQGLQFLFEYFSETQRNKGNFPGRFSGRQFSNSRSEMNVSTLELGDSALYLCASSKGLAGGGYNEQFFGPGTRLTVL.

This clonotype was recorded at least ten times. V gene TRBV29-1 combines with J gene TRBJ2-5; D call uncertain. Trimming took 4 bases from V and 5 from J, leaving 11 bases between them. The CDR3 length is 12 residues. Germline V gene sequence: CDR1 SQVTM, CDR2 ANQGSEA. The CDR3 DNA follows: TGCAGCGTTGCTAACATTAAGGAGACCCAGTACTTC. Translated, it gives CSVANIKETQYF.

Only a few counts were recorded for this clonotype. The chain employs TRBV3-1 and TRBJ2-1, with D tentatively TRBD1 or TRBD2 (5 bases each). Trimming took 1 base from V and 4 from J, leaving 11 bases between them. Germline CDR1 is LGHDT and CDR2 is YNNKEL (reference sequence). CDR3 length: 15 residues. The CDR3 loop is CASSQAGTVYNEQFF. CDR3 DNA sequence: TGTGCCAGCAGCCAAGCCGGGACGGTTTACAATGAGCAGTTCTTC.

CDR3 sequence: CASSGVKVETQYF. For the CDR3, the DNA is TGTGCCAGCAGTGGGGTGAAGGTGGAGACCCAGTACTTC. V and J are TRBV2 and TRBJ2-5, with D hard to call. Per the germline V gene, CDR1 is SNHLY and CDR2 is FYNNEI. V was pared by 4 bases and J by 5 bases, with 11 bases between. This CDR3 is built from 13 residues.

This clonotype was seen at least ten times. The chain links TRBV15 to TRBJ2-3; D is possibly TRBD2 (5 bases). From germline, CDR1 is LNHNV and CDR2 YYDKDF (reference sequence). This CDR3 has 19 residues. The V and J ends lost 0 bases and 0 bases respectively, with 19 bases between them. The CDR3 bases are TGTGCCACCAGCAGAGATCGGTTCGGAGGCTTTCCTAGCACAGATACGCAGTATTTT. This encodes CATSRDRFGGFPSTDTQYF.

This clonotype was detected many times. The chain carries TRBV12-3 or TRBV12-4 and TRBJ1-5; D gene unclear. V was cut by 3 bases and J by 2 bases, with 8 bases left in between. The CDR3 length is 14 residues. The CDR3, as DNA: TGTGCCAGCAGTTTTTCCGGGGGCAATCAGCCCCAGCATTTT. It translates to CASSFSGGNQPQHF.